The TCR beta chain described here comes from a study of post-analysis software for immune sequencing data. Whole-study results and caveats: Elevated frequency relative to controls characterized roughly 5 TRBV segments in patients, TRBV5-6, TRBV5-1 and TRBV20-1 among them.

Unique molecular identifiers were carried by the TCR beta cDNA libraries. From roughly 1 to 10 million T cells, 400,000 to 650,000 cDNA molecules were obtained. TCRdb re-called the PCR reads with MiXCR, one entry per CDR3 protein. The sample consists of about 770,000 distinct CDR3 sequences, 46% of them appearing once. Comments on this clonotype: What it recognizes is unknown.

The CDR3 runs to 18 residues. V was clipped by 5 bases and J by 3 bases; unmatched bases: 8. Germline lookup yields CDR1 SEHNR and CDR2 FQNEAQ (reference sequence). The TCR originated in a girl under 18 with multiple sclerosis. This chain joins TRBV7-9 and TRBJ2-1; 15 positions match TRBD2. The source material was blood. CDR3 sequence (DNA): TGTGCCAGCAGCCCCAGCGGGACTAGCGGGAGGAACTACAATGAGCAGTTCTTC. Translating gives CASSPSGTSGRNYNEQFF.